The clone carrying this T cell receptor (beta chain) has ten or more counts. This record belongs to a study of T-cell reconstitution after alpha-beta-depleted transplantation in children. Unique molecular identifiers tagged the TCRbeta library. MiXCR was run by TCRdb on the PCR reads, yielding one entry per CDR3 protein. The table shows roughly 500,000 distinct CDR3 sequences, with around 12% occurring only once. This CDR3 is 15 amino acids long. The V gene lost 2 bases and the J gene lost 1 base, with 11 bases spanning the gap. Germline CDR1 and CDR2: SEHNR and FQNEAQ (reference sequence). The source material was PBMCs from the stem cell graft donor, sampled from the stem cell graft. The TCR comes from a human donor who donated a stem cell graft to a child with combined immunodeficiency. The rearrangement links TRBV7-9 to TRBJ2-5; either TRBD1 or TRBD2 may supply D (5 bases each). The CDR3 sequence is CASSLMGESQETQYF. CDR3 bases: TGTGCCAGCAGCTTAATGGGGGAGAGCCAAGAGACCCAGTACTTC.